This TCR beta chain was recovered during a study of OX40 agonist ivuxolimab in advanced cancers. General notes on the study: Ivuxolimab, which targeted the costimulatory receptor OX40 (CD134), was an agonistic, fully human IgG2 monoclonal antibody. Intravenous ivuxolimab was administered to patients every 2 weeks at six dose levels: 0.01, 0.1, 0.3, 1.5, 3 and 10 mg/kg. Of the approximately 53 patients in dose escalation, about 20 had hepatocellular carcinoma, some 15 had melanoma, 9 had renal cell carcinoma and 9 had head and neck cancer. In the dose-escalation cohort, approximately 80% of patients were male, and the mean age was around 65 years with a range of roughly 23 to 79. Prior anti-PD-1, anti-PD-L1 or anti-CTLA-4 therapy was permitted, and checkpoint inhibitors had been received by roughly 42% of dose-escalation patients. Three dose-escalation patients achieved partial responses, one with hepatocellular carcinoma and two with cutaneous melanoma. The purpose of peripheral TCRbeta sequencing was to test whether ivuxolimab changed TCR sequence diversity and led to clonal T-cell expansion. The paper covers the monotherapy dose-escalation part of the phase I ivuxolimab trial, which included N of about 51 patients.

Unmatched junction bases come to 9, with V trimmed by 4 bases and J by 0 bases. Reading from cysteine to phenylalanine, the CDR3 counts 18 amino acids. Only the CDR3 DNA stays, 54 bases, in frame from base 1. Taken from the germline V gene, the CDR1 and CDR2 loops are SGHRS and YFSETQ. In the case of this clone: Its antigen is not yet known. No base quality values were provided; no much bigger clone lies one nucleotide off.

Genomic DNA was extracted from sorted cells for sequencing of the TCRbeta CDR3 region. The immunoSEQ Assay was used to sequence the TCRbeta CDR3 regions. TCRdb retrieved this table from immuneACCESS and kept in-frame rearrangements only. Not all clones are present; in checked studies, unresolved V genes account for under half, and no reason is known for the remainder. The sample yields about 73,000 clones; 86% were counted once. The ten largest clones add up to roughly 7.3% of the sample. General conclusions and limits of the study: Which antigens the clonally expanded peripheral T cells were specific for was not determined. Low levels of normalized T-cell clonal expansion were also seen in some patients who did not respond. Clonal expansion of both CD4+ and CD8+ blood T cells was observed from baseline to week 6 at doses 0.1 to 3.0 mg/kg. In the 0.1-3.0 mg/kg groups, partial responders had among the lowest normalized peripheral clonal expansion, particularly in CD8+ T cells. After ivuxolimab, CD8+ T cells had more expanded clones than CD4+ T cells on average.

The trial excluded patients who had a history of autoimmune disease or who were on systemic immunosuppression. Peripheral blood for TCR sequencing was collected from all dose cohorts at baseline, on cycle 4 day 1, and on cycle 7 day 1. The samples were taken from a phase I, first-in-human, multicenter, open-label dose-escalation trial of ivuxolimab. Adults with locally advanced or metastatic melanoma, renal cell, hepatocellular, or head and neck squamous cell carcinoma were enrolled in the trial. Before TCR sequencing, CD4+ and CD8+ T cells were separately sorted from peripheral blood. This specimen consisted of CD4+ or CD8+ T cells sorted from blood, obtained in a trial of the OX40 agonist ivuxolimab. Recombination joined TRBV5-1 with TRBJ2-1, with TRBD2 identical over 11 junction bases. The sequence was obtained from an adult with an advanced solid tumor such as melanoma, head and neck, liver or kidney cancer. The nucleotides are TGCGCCAGCAGCCCGGCAGCTAGCGGGAGGAACTCCTACAATGAGCAGTTCTTC. Its coded protein is CASSPAASGRNSYNEQFF. The CDR3, completed at both ends by the reference TRBV5-1 and TRBJ2-1 genes, gives the full variable domain KAGVTQTPRYLIKTRGQQVTLSCSPISGHRSVSWYQQTPGQGLQFLFEYFSETQRNKGNFPGRFSGRQFSNSRSEMNVSTLELGDSALYLCASSPAASGRNSYNEQFFGPGTRLTVL.